These 27 T cell receptor beta chains were sequenced from one sample in a study of blood T cell repertoires in COVID-19. The assay was immunoSEQ multiplex PCR, and TCRdb's table has in-frame clones only and misses some. The table includes more than 60,000 clones, 88% detected once. The specimen was peripheral blood. All receptors come from a woman in her sixties or seventies with COVID-19, enrolled during active disease.

The rearrangement joins TRBV19 to TRBJ1-5; no firm D call. CDR1 is LNHDA, CDR2 SQIVND, per germline (reference sequence). V was trimmed by 1 base and J by 0 bases, leaving 7 bases between them. This CDR3 has 15 residues. This CDR3 is CASSIVRYSNQPQHF. As DNA, the CDR3 is TGTGCCAGTAGTATAGTACGGTATAGCAATCAGCCCCAGCATTTT.

The V gene is TRBV18, the J gene TRBJ1-2, with 7 nucleotides matching TRBD1. V lost 5 bases, J lost 8 bases, and 5 bases stayed unmatched. Germline values: CDR1 KGHSH, CDR2 LQKENI. CDR3 length: 12 residues. CDR3 bases: TGTGCCAGCTCAACGACAGGGAGCGGCTACACCTTC. As protein: CASSTTGSGYTF. The full variable domain, its missing parts supplied by reference TRBV18 and TRBJ1-2, is NAGVMQNPRHLVRRRGQEARLRCSPMKGHSHVYWYRQLPEEGLKFMVYLQKENIIDESGMPKERFSAEFPKEGPSILRIQQVVRGDSAAYFCASSTTGSGYTFGSGTRLTVV.

The V call is TRBV18, the J call TRBJ1-5; perhaps TRBD1 as D (6 bases). The CDR3 totals 16 residues. Germline lookup yields CDR1 KGHSH and CDR2 LQKENI. Trimming took 4 bases from V and 13 from J, leaving 26 bases between them. CDR3 protein: CASSHDYRDLPPPQHF. CDR3 nucleotides: TGTGCCAGCTCACATGACTACAGGGACCTCCCCCCCCCTCAGCATTTT.

The gene calls are TRBV4-3 and TRBJ1-6; D is perhaps TRBD1 (5 bases). Germline CDR1 is LGHNA and CDR2 is YSLEER. This CDR3 spans 14 amino acids. The V gene lost 4 bases and the J gene lost 10 bases, with 14 bases spanning the gap. Here the CDR3 reads CASSPGQVESPLHF. The CDR3 region has the DNA TGCGCCAGCAGCCCCGGACAAGTAGAATCACCCCTCCACTTT.

The CDR3 nucleotides are TGTGCCATCAGTGAGTCGGAGGGCTCCTACAATGAGCAGTTCTTC. Protein sequence: CAISESEGSYNEQFF. The chain links TRBV10-3 to TRBJ2-1; D perhaps matches TRBD2 (6 bases). Germline CDR1 and CDR2: ENHRY and SYGVKD. V was clipped by 0 bases and J by 0 bases, with 6 bases between them. The CDR3 sequence is 15 residues long.

The chain couples TRBV29-1 to TRBJ2-1; TRBD2 matches 13 bases. V lost 0 bases, J lost 6 bases, and 8 bases stayed unmatched. The CDR3 sequence is 17 residues long. Germline V gene data show CDR1 as SQVTM and CDR2 as ANQGSEA. CDR3 sequence reads: CSVEDAPGLAGTNEQFF. The CDR3 DNA is TGCAGCGTTGAAGATGCCCCGGGACTAGCGGGAACCAATGAGCAGTTCTTC.

The chain recombines TRBV19 with TRBJ1-3; D ambiguous. Trimming removed 3 bases at V and 4 bases at J, with 10 bases between. CDR3 length equals 14 residues. The germline V gene encodes CDR1 LNHDA and CDR2 SQIVND (reference sequence). The CDR3 spells CASSIGLEGNTIYF. In nucleotides, the CDR3 is TGTGCCAGTAGTATCGGACTGGAGGGAAACACCATATATTTT.

This rearrangement joins TRBV18 to TRBJ2-2; D is possibly TRBD2 (6 bases). V lost 4 bases and J 1 base, leaving 16 bases between the germline ends. Germline V gene sequence: CDR1 KGHSH, CDR2 LQKENI. The CDR3 loop spans 17 amino acids. The CDR3 loop reads CASSLGAGSRNTGELFF. The CDR3 DNA reads as TGTGCCAGCTCACTCGGGGCGGGGAGCCGGAACACCGGGGAGCTGTTTTTT.

This clone was counted once. This chain connects TRBV2 to TRBJ2-5, with D perhaps TRBD1 (6 bases). V lost 7 bases and J 5 bases, leaving 14 bases between the germline ends. The CDR3 has 13 residues. Germline V gene lookup returns CDR1 SNHLY and CDR2 FYNNEI. The CDR3 DNA reads as TGTGCCAGCACCCGACAGGCCGGGGAGACCCAGTACTTC. This encodes CASTRQAGETQYF.

For the CDR3, the DNA is TGTGCCAGCAGCCAAGCCGTCCCCAATACAACGAACACTGAAGCTTTCTTT. It encodes CASSQAVPNTTNTEAFF. This chain joins TRBV3-1 (or the pseudogene TRBV3-2) and TRBJ1-1; D unresolved. CDR3 size: 17 residues. V shed 1 base and J shed 1 base, with 16 bases lying between them. Germline V CDR1 and CDR2: LGHDT, YNNKEL (reference sequence).

J is TRBJ1-5 and V is TRBV5-5, with 10 bases identical to TRBD1. Germline V gene sequence: CDR1 SGHKS, CDR2 YYEKEE (reference sequence). V was pared by 0 bases and J by 6 bases, with 3 bases of the junction left unmatched. The CDR3 length is 15 residues. In DNA, the CDR3 is TGTGCCAGCAGCTTGGAGGGACAGGGGTTTCAGCCCCAGCATTTT. Protein sequence: CASSLEGQGFQPQHF.

The chain couples TRBV7-9 to TRBJ1-1, with TRBD1 matching 9 bases. The CDR3 loop spans 15 amino acids. V lost 5 bases and J lost 3; bases outside the gene matches: 7. The germline CDR1 and CDR2 sequences are SEHNR and FQNEAQ (reference sequence). The CDR3 DNA sequence: TGTGCCAGCAGCGGACAACAGGGGGCGGACACTGAAGCTTTCTTT. The encoded protein is CASSGQQGADTEAFF.

This chain uses TRBV19 with TRBJ2-1, with D tentatively TRBD2 (7 bases). V lost 6 bases and J 4 bases, leaving 25 bases between the germline ends. This CDR3 region has 18 residues. CDR1 and CDR2 from the germline V gene are LNHDA and SQIVND (reference sequence). The CDR3 spells CASRANSEGGGPYNEQFF. The CDR3 bases are TGTGCCAGTAGGGCTAACTCAGAGGGGGGGGGCCCATACAATGAGCAGTTCTTC.

The J gene is TRBJ1-4, the V gene TRBV7-2; 9 nucleotides align to TRBD1. CDR3 length: 15 residues. Germline CDR1 is SGHTA and CDR2 is FQGNSA. The J segment lost 8 bases and the V segment lost 6 bases, leaving 10 bases of the junction unmatched. Written as DNA, the CDR3 is TGTGCCAGCAGGGCGACCGGGACAGGGCGAGAAAAACTGTTTTTT. The encoded protein is CASRATGTGREKLFF.

This rearrangement joins TRBV6-1 to TRBJ2-7; 7 bases are shared with TRBD1. Trimming removed 3 bases from V and 4 bases from J; junction bases left unmatched: 9. CDR3 size: 15 residues. Germline-derived CDR1 and CDR2 are MNHNS and SASEGT. For the CDR3, the DNA is TGTGCCAGCAGTGACAGGGGGATCCTCGTGTACGAGCAGTACTTC. It encodes CASSDRGILVYEQYF.

The chain is built from TRBV10-3 and TRBJ1-2, with a tentative D call TRBD1 (5 bases). V dropped 5 bases and J dropped 5 bases, with 15 bases sitting between them. CDR3 length: 14 residues. From germline, CDR1 is ENHRY and CDR2 SYGVKD. The CDR3: CAISPGVGGYGYTF. CDR3 nucleotide sequence: TGTGCCATCAGTCCGGGCGTGGGGGGGTATGGCTACACCTTC.

This clone was counted once. The rearrangement links TRBV6-2 or TRBV6-3 to TRBJ1-5, with a weak D call TRBD1 (5 bases). Between the trimmed V and J ends, which lost 6 bases and 3 bases, there was a span of 15 bases. Germline V gene sequence: CDR1 MNHEY, CDR2 SVGEGT. CDR3 length: 15 amino acids. Here the CDR3 reads CASSPTVSLNQPQHF. The CDR3 nucleotides are TGTGCCAGCAGCCCGACAGTTAGCCTCAATCAGCCCCAGCATTTT.

V usage is TRBV6-5 and J usage is TRBJ1-6; D is possibly TRBD1 (6 bases). The V and J ends lost 0 bases and 9 bases respectively, with 12 bases between them. This CDR3 contains 15 residues. Germline-derived CDR1 and CDR2 are MNHEY and SVGAGI. The CDR3 sequence: CASSYSGQGFSPLHF. The DNA for the CDR3 is TGTGCCAGCAGTTACTCAGGGCAGGGGTTTTCACCCCTCCACTTT.

The chain has TRBV18 and TRBJ2-5; D might be TRBD1 (5 bases). With 4 bases removed from V and 2 bases from J, the gap between germline ends came to 11 bases. CDR1 KGHSH and CDR2 LQKENI come from the germline V gene. The CDR3 is 14 residues long. In nucleotides, the CDR3 is TGTGCCAGCTCACTGGGGCCCTTACAAGAGACCCAGTACTTC. Protein: CASSLGPLQETQYF.

The chain links TRBV3-1 (or the pseudogene TRBV3-2) to TRBJ2-1, with 8 bases lining up with TRBD2. The CDR3 sequence is 15 residues long. Germline trimming cut 3 bases from V and 4 bases from J; bases unmatched to any gene: 5. The V gene's germline CDR1 is LGHDT and CDR2 YNNKEL (reference sequence). The CDR3 DNA reads as TGTGCCAGCAGCCATCCGGGACTAGATTACAATGAGCAGTTCTTC. This gives the protein CASSHPGLDYNEQFF.

The chain employs TRBV11-3 and TRBJ2-7, with TRBD2 matching 7 bases. The CDR3 is 13 amino acids. The V gene end was trimmed by 5 bases and the J gene end by 7 bases; junction bases not matched to a gene: 8. Germline lookup yields CDR1 SGHNT and CDR2 YENEEA. This CDR3 reads CASSHRGVREQYF. In DNA, the CDR3 is TGTGCCAGCAGCCACCGGGGGGTCCGGGAGCAGTACTTC.

This clone was counted a few times. The rearrangement joins TRBV6-2 or TRBV6-3 to TRBJ1-2; 9 bases are shared with TRBD1. From germline, CDR1 is MNHEY and CDR2 SVGEGT. CDR3 size: 14 residues. Germline trimming cut 5 bases from V and 7 bases from J; bases unmatched to any gene: 8. This CDR3 is CASSPGQGLRGYTF. The CDR3 DNA sequence: TGTGCCAGCAGTCCGGGACAGGGACTTCGTGGCTACACCTTC.

This chain connects TRBV28 to TRBJ2-5; TRBD2 matches 12 bases. The CDR3 has 16 amino acids. The ends lost 8 bases at V and 0 bases at J; junction bases unmatched: 7. CDR1 and CDR2 from the germline V gene are MDHEN and SYDVKM. CDR3 amino acids: CASAWGTSGYQETQYF. The CDR3 nucleotides are TGTGCCAGCGCCTGGGGGACTAGCGGGTACCAAGAGACCCAGTACTTC.

The chain has TRBV10-3 and TRBJ1-5, with TRBD1 matching over 9 bases. Trimming removed 1 base from V and 5 bases from J; junction bases left unmatched: 3. The CDR3 extends over 15 amino acids. Germline V CDR1 and CDR2: ENHRY, SYGVKD. CDR3 DNA sequence: TGTGCCATCAGTGAGTTGGGACAGGGCGATCAGCCCCAGCATTTT. It specifies CAISELGQGDQPQHF.

The CDR3 coding sequence is TGTGCCACCAGTGCGATGACAGGGGGTTCGTTCGGGGAGCTGTTTTTT. It encodes CATSAMTGGSFGELFF. The rearrangement uses TRBV24-1 and TRBJ2-2; 9 bases are a match to TRBD1. The V and J ends lost 5 bases and 7 bases, in that order; junction bases with no gene match: 10. The CDR3 covers 16 residues. Germline CDR1 KGHDR, CDR2 SFDVKD.

This chain joins TRBV7-9 and TRBJ2-6; no reliable D call. V lost 0 bases and J 0 bases, leaving 6 bases between the germline ends. The CDR3 covers 16 residues. Germline V gene lookup returns CDR1 SEHNR and CDR2 FQNEAQ (reference sequence). As DNA, the CDR3 is TGTGCCAGCAGCTTAGCTAGCAGCTCTGGGGCCAACGTCCTGACTTTC. This encodes CASSLASSSGANVLTF.

The CDR3 sequence is CASSVEGEEGEQYF. DNA of the CDR3: TGTGCCAGCAGCGTAGAAGGGGAGGAGGGCGAGCAGTACTTC. This rearrangement joins TRBV9 to TRBJ2-7, with D maybe TRBD2 (6 bases). The CDR3 runs to 14 residues. Germline loops: CDR1 SGDLS, CDR2 YYNGEE. Deletions cut 0 bases from V and 6 bases from J, with 13 bases between.